This T cell receptor beta chain was sequenced for a study of blood T cell repertoires in COVID-19. The method was immunoSEQ multiplex PCR; TCRdb's version includes in-frame clones alone and lacks a portion of them. The top ten clones hold about 6.3% of a sample with approximately 240,000 clones, 85% of them seen once. V lost 6 bases, J lost 7 bases, and 15 bases lay in between. The CDR3 runs to 14 residues. The germline CDR1 and CDR2 sequences are MNHEY and SVGAGI. The clonotype comes from a woman aged 55-69 years with active or convalescent COVID-19. The V and J genes are TRBV6-5 and TRBJ2-2, with a weak D call TRBD1 (5 bases). Sequencing used peripheral blood. CDR3: CASSYRQSGGELFF. DNA of the CDR3: TGTGCCAGCAGCTACAGACAGAGTGGCGGGGAGCTGTTTTTT.